The subject of this entry is one T cell receptor (beta chain). This record comes from a study of blood T cells in healthy people across ages. Germline V CDR1 and CDR2: MNHEY, SVGAGI. This CDR3 is built from 14 residues. V lost 2 bases and J lost 3, with 11 bases in between. Then a second PCR, running roughly 7 to 11 cycles, was carried out with a sample-barcoded 5' primer and a J-beta primer mix. A single record per CDR3 protein comes from TCRdb applying MiXCR to the 5' RACE reads. The sample comprises roughly 800,000 distinct CDR3 sequences, nearly 60% of which are singletons, and approximately 21% rests with the top ten.

The chain joins TRBV6-5 to TRBJ2-7; D not certain. This clonotype originated in a man aged 25 to 40 in good health. Sequencing was carried out using blood. CDR3 region: CASSYQRWDYEQYF. CDR3 bases: TGTGCCAGCAGTTACCAAAGGTGGGACTACGAGCAGTACTTC.